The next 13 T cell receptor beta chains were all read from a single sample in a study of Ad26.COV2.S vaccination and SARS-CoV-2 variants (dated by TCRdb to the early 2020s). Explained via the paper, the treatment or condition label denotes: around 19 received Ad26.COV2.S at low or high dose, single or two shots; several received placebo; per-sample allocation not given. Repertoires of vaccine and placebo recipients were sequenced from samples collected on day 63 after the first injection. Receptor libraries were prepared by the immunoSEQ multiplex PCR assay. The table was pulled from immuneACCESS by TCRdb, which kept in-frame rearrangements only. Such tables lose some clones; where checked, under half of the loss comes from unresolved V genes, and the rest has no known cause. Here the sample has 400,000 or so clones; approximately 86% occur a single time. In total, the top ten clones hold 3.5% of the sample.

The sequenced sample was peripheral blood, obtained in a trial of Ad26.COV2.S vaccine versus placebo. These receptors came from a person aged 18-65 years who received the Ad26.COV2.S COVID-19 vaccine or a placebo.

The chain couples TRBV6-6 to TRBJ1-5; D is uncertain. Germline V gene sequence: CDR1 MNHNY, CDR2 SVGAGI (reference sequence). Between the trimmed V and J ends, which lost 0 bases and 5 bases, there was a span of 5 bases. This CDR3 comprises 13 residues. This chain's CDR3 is CASSYSTYQPQHF. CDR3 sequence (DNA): TGTGCCAGCAGTTACTCGACCTATCAGCCCCAGCATTTT.

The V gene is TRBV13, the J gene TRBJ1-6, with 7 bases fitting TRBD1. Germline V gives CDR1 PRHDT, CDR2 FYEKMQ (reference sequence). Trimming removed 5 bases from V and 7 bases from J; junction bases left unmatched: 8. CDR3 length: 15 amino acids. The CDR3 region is CASSTTSGGNSPLHF. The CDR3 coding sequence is TGTGCCAGCAGCACAACGTCAGGGGGGAATTCACCCCTCCACTTT.

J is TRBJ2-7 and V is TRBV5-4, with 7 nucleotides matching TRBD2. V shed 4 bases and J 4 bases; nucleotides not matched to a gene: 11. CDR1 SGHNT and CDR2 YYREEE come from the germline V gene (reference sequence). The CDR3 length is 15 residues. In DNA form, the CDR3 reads TGTGCCAGCAGCACTGGACTAGGGGAATTTTACGAGCAGTACTTC. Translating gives CASSTGLGEFYEQYF.

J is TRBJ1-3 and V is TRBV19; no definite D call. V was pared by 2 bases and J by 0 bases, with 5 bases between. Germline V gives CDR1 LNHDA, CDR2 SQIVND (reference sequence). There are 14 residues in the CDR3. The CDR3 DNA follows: TGTGCCAGTAGTATAACCTTCTCTGGAAACACCATATATTTT. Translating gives CASSITFSGNTIYF.

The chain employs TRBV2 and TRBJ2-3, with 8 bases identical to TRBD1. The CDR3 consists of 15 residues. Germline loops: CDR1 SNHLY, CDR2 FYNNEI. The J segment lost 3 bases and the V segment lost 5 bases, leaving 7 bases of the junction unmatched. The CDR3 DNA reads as TGTGCCAGCAGTCGCAGGGGGCTGGGTACAGATACGCAGTATTTT. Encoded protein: CASSRRGLGTDTQYF.

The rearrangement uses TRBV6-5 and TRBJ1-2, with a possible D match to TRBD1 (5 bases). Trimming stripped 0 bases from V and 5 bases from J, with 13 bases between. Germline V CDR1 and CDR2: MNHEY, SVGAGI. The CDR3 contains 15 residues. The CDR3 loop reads CASSYSAPGDYGYTF. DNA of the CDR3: TGTGCCAGCAGTTACTCGGCTCCGGGGGATTATGGCTACACCTTC.

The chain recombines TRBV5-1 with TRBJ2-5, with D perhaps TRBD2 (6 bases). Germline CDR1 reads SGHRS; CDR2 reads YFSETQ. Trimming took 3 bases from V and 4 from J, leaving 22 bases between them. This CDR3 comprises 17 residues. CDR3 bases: TGCGCCAGCAGCTCTATTCTAGGGATTGGGGGGAGAGAGACCCAGTACTTC. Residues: CASSSILGIGGRETQYF.

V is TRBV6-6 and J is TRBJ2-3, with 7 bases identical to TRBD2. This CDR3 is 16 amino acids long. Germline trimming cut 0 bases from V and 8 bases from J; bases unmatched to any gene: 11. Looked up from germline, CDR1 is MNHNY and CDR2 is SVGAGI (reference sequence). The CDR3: CASSYSVAGVRGTQYF. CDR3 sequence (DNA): TGTGCCAGCAGTTACTCGGTTGCGGGGGTCCGTGGTACGCAGTATTTT.

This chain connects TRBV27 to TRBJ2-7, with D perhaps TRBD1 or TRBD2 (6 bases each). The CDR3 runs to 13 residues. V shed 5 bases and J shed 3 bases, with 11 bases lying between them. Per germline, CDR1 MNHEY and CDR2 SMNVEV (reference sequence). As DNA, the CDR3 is TGTGCCAGCAGTGAAAAGGGGGGCTACGAGCAGTACTTC. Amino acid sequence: CASSEKGGYEQYF.

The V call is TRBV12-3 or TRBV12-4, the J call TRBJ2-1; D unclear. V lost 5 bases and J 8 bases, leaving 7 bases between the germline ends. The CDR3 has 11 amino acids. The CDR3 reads CASSAGYEQFF. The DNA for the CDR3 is TGTGCCAGCAGTGCAGGCTATGAGCAGTTCTTC.

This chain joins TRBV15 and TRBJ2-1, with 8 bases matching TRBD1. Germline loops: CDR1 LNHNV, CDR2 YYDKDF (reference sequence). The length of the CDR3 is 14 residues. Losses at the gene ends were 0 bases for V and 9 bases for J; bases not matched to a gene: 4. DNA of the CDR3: TGTGCCACCAGCAGAGATCCCGACAGGGGTGAGCAGTTCTTC. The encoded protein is CATSRDPDRGEQFF.

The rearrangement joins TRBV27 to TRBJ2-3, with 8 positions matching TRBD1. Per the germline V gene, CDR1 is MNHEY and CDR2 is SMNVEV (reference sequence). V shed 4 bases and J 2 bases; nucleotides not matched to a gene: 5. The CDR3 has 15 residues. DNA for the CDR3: TGTGCCAGCAGTTACCGACAGGGGAACACAGATACGCAGTATTTT. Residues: CASSYRQGNTDTQYF.

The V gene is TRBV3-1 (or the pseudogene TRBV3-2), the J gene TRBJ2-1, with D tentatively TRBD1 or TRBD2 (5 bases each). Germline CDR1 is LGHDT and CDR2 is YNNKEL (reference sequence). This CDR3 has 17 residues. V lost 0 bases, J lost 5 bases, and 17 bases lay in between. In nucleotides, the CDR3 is TGTGCCAGCAGCCAAGAATCGGTCGGGGACCGGGACAATGAGCAGTTCTTC. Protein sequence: CASSQESVGDRDNEQFF.